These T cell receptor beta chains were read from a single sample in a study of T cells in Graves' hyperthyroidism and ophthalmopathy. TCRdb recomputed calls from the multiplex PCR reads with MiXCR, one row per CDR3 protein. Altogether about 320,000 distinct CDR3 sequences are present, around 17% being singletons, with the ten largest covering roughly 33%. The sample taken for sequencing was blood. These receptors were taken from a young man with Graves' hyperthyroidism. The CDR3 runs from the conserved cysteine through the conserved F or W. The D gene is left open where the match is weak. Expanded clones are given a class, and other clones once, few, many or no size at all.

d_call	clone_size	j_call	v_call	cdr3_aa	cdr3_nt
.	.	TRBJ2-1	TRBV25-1	CASTVTGEGNEQFF	TGTGCCAGCACAGTTACGGGAGAGGGCAATGAGCAGTTCTTC
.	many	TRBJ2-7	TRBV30	CAWSVGTREQYF	TGTGCCTGGAGTGTAGGGACAAGAGAGCAGTACTTC
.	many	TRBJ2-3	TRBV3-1	CASSPYSAADTQYF	TGTGCCAGCAGCCCCTATAGCGCGGCCGATACGCAGTATTTT
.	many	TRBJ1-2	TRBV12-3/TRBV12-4	CASSTGGGGRTPPGYTF	TGTGCCAGCAGTACCGGGGGTGGTGGGAGGACCCCTCCTGGCTACACCTTC
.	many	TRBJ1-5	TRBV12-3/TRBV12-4	CASSPEGHINSNQPQHF	TGTGCCAGCAGTCCAGAGGGACATATTAATAGCAATCAGCCCCAGCATTTT
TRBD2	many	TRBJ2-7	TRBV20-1	CSAAGTSGNRDYEQYF	TGCAGTGCTGCCGGGACTAGCGGGAATCGGGACTACGAGCAGTACTTC
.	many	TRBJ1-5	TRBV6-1	CASSPPGGGGNQPQHF	TGTGCCAGCAGCCCTCCGGGTGGGGGCGGCAATCAGCCCCAGCATTTT
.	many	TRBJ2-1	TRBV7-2	CASSASGSSYNEQFF	TGTGCCAGCAGCGCCAGTGGGAGCTCCTACAATGAGCAGTTCTTC
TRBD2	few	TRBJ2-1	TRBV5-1	CASEPGLAGVFSYNEQFF	TGCGCCAGCGAACCGGGACTAGCGGGAGTCTTCTCCTACAATGAGCAGTTCTTC
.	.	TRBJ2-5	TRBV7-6	CASSPTGEQETQYF	TGTGCCAGCAGCCCGACGGGGGAGCAAGAGACCCAGTACTTC
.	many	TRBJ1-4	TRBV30	CAWSDRKDGNNEKLFF	TGTGCCTGGAGTGATCGGAAGGACGGCAACAATGAAAAACTGTTTTTT
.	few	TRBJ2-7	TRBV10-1	CASSDTGTNYAEQYF	TGCGCCAGCAGTGACACCGGGACGAATTACGCCGAGCAGTACTTC
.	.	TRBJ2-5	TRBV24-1	CATSFGGETQYF	TGTGCCACCAGTTTCGGGGGAGAGACCCAGTACTTC
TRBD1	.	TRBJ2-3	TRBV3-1	CASSYPTGGADTQYF	TGTGCCAGCAGCTACCCGACAGGGGGCGCAGATACGCAGTATTTT
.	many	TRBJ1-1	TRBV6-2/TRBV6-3	CASSYRRDPLNTEAFF	TGTGCCAGCAGTTATAGGCGGGACCCTTTGAACACTGAAGCTTTCTTT
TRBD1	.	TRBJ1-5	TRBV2	CASSSDRAGQPQHF	TGTGCCAGCAGTTCGGACAGGGCCGGTCAGCCCCAGCATTTT
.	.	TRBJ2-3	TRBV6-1	CASSDVLAGGTDTQYF	TGTGCCAGCAGTGACGTACTAGCCGGTGGTACAGATACGCAGTATTTT
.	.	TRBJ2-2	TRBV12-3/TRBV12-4	CASSQTAGGELFF	TGTGCCAGCAGTCAAACCGCGGGCGGGGAGCTGTTTTTT
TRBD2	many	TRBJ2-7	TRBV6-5	CASSYLSTSGFYEQYF	TGTGCCAGCAGTTACCTTTCGACTAGCGGGTTTTACGAGCAGTACTTC
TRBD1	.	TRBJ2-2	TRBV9	CASSVGSGQGIAGELFF	TGTGCCAGCAGCGTAGGGAGCGGACAGGGAATCGCCGGGGAGCTGTTTTTT
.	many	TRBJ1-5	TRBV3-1	CASSRPDQPQHF	TGTGCCAGCAGCCGTCCTGATCAGCCCCAGCATTTT
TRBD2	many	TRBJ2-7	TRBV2	CASRAGTSDTYEQYF	TGTGCCAGCAGGGCAGGGACTAGCGACACCTACGAGCAGTACTTC
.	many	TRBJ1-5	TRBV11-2	CASSLDTGTSQPQHF	TGTGCCAGCAGCTTAGACACAGGGACAAGTCAGCCCCAGCATTTT
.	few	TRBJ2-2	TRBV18	CASSLRRQQGVEDGELFF	TGTGCCAGCTCCCTACGAAGACAGCAAGGAGTTGAGGACGGGGAGCTGTTTTTT
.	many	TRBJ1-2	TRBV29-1	CSVGENHGYTF	TGCAGCGTCGGGGAGAATCATGGCTACACCTTC
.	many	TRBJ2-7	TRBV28	CASSLSGGLEQYF	TGTGCCAGCAGTTTATCCGGGGGCCTCGAGCAGTACTTC
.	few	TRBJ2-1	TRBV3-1	CASSHWTILGEQFF	TGTGCCAGCAGCCACTGGACTATACTGGGTGAGCAGTTCTTC
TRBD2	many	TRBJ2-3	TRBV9	CASSEGTSGSTDTQYF	TGTGCCAGCAGCGAAGGGACTAGCGGTAGCACAGATACGCAGTATTTT
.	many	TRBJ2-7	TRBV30	CASQWGYEQYF	TGTGCCTCCCAGTGGGGCTACGAGCAGTACTTC
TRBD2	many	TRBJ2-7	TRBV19	CASRKREDLPYEQYF	TGTGCCAGTAGGAAGCGGGAGGATCTCCCGTACGAGCAGTACTTC
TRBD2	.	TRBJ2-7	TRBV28	CASSHHRLATPTYEQYF	TGTGCCAGCAGCCATCACCGACTAGCGACCCCTACTTACGAGCAGTACTTC
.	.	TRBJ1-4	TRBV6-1	CASRSGDTNEKLFF	TGTGCCAGCAGGTCTGGGGACACTAATGAAAAACTGTTTTTT
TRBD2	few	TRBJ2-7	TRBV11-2	CASSPSWAGRAPYEQYF	TGTGCCAGCAGCCCATCCTGGGCAGGGAGGGCCCCCTACGAGCAGTACTTC
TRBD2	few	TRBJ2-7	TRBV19	CASSIGGGNLLPAVNF	TGTGCCAGTAGTATCGGGGGAGGGAATCTCCTACCCGCTGTGAACTTC
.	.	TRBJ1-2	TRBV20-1	CSARDPLFRRESTYGYTF	TGCAGTGCTAGAGATCCATTGTTTCGGAGGGAATCCACCTATGGCTACACCTTC
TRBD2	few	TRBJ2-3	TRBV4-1	CASSQQSGRAYTDTQYF	TGCGCCAGCAGCCAACAAAGCGGGAGGGCCTACACAGATACGCAGTATTTT
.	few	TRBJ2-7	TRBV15	CATSRDWGSQQYF	TGTGCCACCAGCAGAGATTGGGGGTCCCAGCAGTACTTC
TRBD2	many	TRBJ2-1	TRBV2	CAGGTSAYNEQFF	TGTGCCGGAGGGACTAGCGCCTACAATGAGCAGTTCTTC
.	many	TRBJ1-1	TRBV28	CASSFPGYTEAFF	TGTGCCAGCAGTTTCCCCGGTTACACTGAAGCTTTCTTT
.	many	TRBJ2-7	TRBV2	CASSEAGEYEQYF	TGTGCCAGCAGTGAAGCGGGGGAATACGAGCAGTACTTC
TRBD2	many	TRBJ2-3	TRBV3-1	CASSQGRGTSGSPDTQYF	TGTGCCAGCAGCCAAGGGAGGGGGACTAGCGGGAGTCCAGATACGCAGTATTTT
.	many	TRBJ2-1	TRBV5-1	CASSLAGYDEQFF	TGCGCCAGCAGCTTGGCCGGGTACGATGAGCAGTTCTTC
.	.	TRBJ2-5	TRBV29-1	CSVVPMGKTQYF	TGCAGCGTTGTCCCAATGGGAAAGACCCAGTACTTC
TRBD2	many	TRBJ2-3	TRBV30	CAWPAWAGGTDTQYF	TGTGCCTGGCCCGCCTGGGCGGGGGGAACAGATACGCAGTATTTT
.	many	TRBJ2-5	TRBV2	CASIGAHGETQYF	TGTGCCAGCATCGGTGCCCACGGGGAGACCCAGTACTTC
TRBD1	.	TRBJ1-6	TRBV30	CAWTGTGANSPLHF	TGTGCCTGGACCGGGACAGGGGCTAATTCACCCCTCCACTTT
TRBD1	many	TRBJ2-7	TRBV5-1	CASSLLGQGASEQYF	TGCGCCAGCAGCCTCCTGGGACAGGGGGCGAGTGAGCAGTACTTC
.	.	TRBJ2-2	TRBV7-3	CASSPGVGGPGTGELFF	TGTGCCAGCAGTCCGGGTGTTGGGGGGCCGGGCACCGGGGAGCTGTTTTTT
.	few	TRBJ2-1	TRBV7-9	CASTPAGRAYNEQFF	TGTGCCAGCACCCCTGCGGGACGCGCCTACAATGAGCAGTTCTTC
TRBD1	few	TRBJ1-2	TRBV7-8	CASSLVATGGWGYTF	TGTGCCAGCAGCTTAGTAGCTACAGGGGGCTGGGGCTACACCTTC
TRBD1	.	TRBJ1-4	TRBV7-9	CASSSRGTGGLTNEKLFF	TGTGCCAGCAGCTCAAGGGGGACAGGGGGCCTTACTAATGAAAAACTGTTTTTT
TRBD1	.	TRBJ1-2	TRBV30	CAHARGQGAANYGYTF	TGTGCCCATGCTCGTGGACAGGGGGCCGCTAACTATGGCTACACCTTC
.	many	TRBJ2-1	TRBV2	CASSTGSSYNEQFF	TGTGCCAGCAGTACGGGAAGCTCCTACAATGAGCAGTTCTTC
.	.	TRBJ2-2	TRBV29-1	CSGDNTGELFF	TGCAGCGGGGATAACACCGGGGAGCTGTTTTTT